The entry below describes one TCR beta chain. Its antigen is currently unknown. The CDR3 regions of TCR beta were amplified from RNA transcripts. With the HTBI primer set, the TCR CDR3 went through a first round of RT-PCR. Each CDR3 protein is one row after TCRdb ran MiXCR on the multiplex PCR reads. The sample has about 530,000 distinct CDR3 sequences, 15% to 20% seen once. This sample was included in a study of T cells in Graves' hyperthyroidism and ophthalmopathy. Trimming pared 7 bases from V and 6 bases from J, leaving 12 bases between. Germline assignment: CDR1 SEHNR and CDR2 FQNEAQ (reference sequence). The CDR3 runs to 13 residues. Isolation of PBMCs was performed on roughly 9 ml fresh peripheral blood. General study results and limits: Most clonotypes expanded in the thyroid (above 0.001) were also present in blood. Ophthalmopathy was distinguished from stable hyperthyroidism by 13 V-J signatures.

The specimen sequenced was blood. This chain joins TRBV7-9 and TRBJ2-2; D is uncertain. The clonotype comes from a woman aged 18-29 years with Graves' ophthalmopathy. CDR3 sequence (DNA): TGTGCCAGCACCCCTGTTGCGGCCGGGGAGCTGTTTTTT. Translation gives CASTPVAAGELFF.